This TCR beta chain derives from a study of blood T cells in healthy people across ages. Sample-barcoded 5' priming and a J-beta primer mix drove a second PCR of roughly 7 to 11 cycles. Using its own MiXCR run on the 5' RACE reads, TCRdb lists one record per CDR3 protein. The table has about 800,000 distinct CDR3 sequences, roughly 25% seen once. Study-wide findings and caveats: Unsorted PBMCs prevented conclusive naive versus antigen-experienced comparison. Higher diversity and more naive CD4+ cells were features of long-lived donors, compared to aged donors.

On this clonotype itself: The antigen is undetermined.

Trimming left V 4 bases short and J 2 bases short, with 5 bases between. Germline V lookup: CDR1 KGHSY, CDR2 FQNENV. The CDR3 contains 13 residues. Extraction yielded at least 6 micrograms of total RNA per sample. The same data also went into a second study, on T cells of mothers and their children. This second study says: Donors were three healthy Caucasian mothers and their six children.

This receptor was taken from a boy aged 5-17 years in good health. The specimen was blood. The chain combines TRBV16 with TRBJ2-2, with D hard to call. CDR3 loop: CASSLDNTGELFF. CDR3 bases: TGTGCCAGCAGCCTAGATAACACCGGGGAGCTGTTTTTT.